Below, 11 T cell receptor beta chains from the same sample are listed, as sequenced in a study of beta chain features in type 1 diabetes. cDNA synthesis used the whole RNA isolate, giving expressed TCRB sequences. Profiled with immunoSEQ multiplex PCR; TCRdb holds only in-frame clones, not every one. The sample has hundreds of thousands of clones; around 15% are singletons. The sequencing input was naive CD4+ T cells from blood. Receptors were obtained from a man between 18 and 35 years old in good health.

This clone turned up a few times. The chain employs TRBV18 and TRBJ1-1, with D hard to call. Deletions cut 4 bases from V and 1 base from J, with 7 bases between. Germline V gene lookup returns CDR1 KGHSH and CDR2 LQKENI. The CDR3 length is 13 residues. The CDR3 DNA reads as TGTGCCAGCTCACGAGGGCAGAACACTGAAGCTTTCTTT. Amino acids: CASSRGQNTEAFF.

J is TRBJ2-3 and V is TRBV5-1; unclear D gene. V lost 3 bases to trimming and J lost 2 bases, with 10 bases between them. The CDR3 runs to 14 residues. Looked up from germline, CDR1 is SGHRS and CDR2 is YFSETQ. The CDR3 DNA reads as TGCGCCAGCAGCTGGGCCCCCTTCACAGATACGCAGTATTTT. Amino acids: CASSWAPFTDTQYF.

In this sample, this clone turned up a few times. The chain has TRBV7-9 and TRBJ1-1; possibly TRBD1 for D (5 bases). This CDR3 region has 16 residues. CDR1 and CDR2 from the germline V gene are SEHNR and FQNEAQ (reference sequence). The ends were cut back, 3 bases at V and 7 bases at J, with 21 bases in the middle. The DNA for the CDR3 is TGTGCCAGCAGCTTTGATAGAGCGGGACGGCCGAATGAAGCTTTCTTT. Amino acid sequence: CASSFDRAGRPNEAFF.

The rearrangement joins TRBV6-5 to TRBJ2-5; 7 positions agree with TRBD1. TRBJ2-7 explains the end of the DNA better; the J call may be wrong. This CDR3 is 16 amino acids long. The germline V gene encodes CDR1 MNHEY and CDR2 SVGAGI. The CDR3 DNA follows: TGTGCCAGCAGTTCACCCGGGACAGTAAACTCCTACGAGCAGTACTTC. Encoded protein: CASSSPGTVNSYEQYF.

This clone was seen a few times. The rearrangement links TRBV7-3 to TRBJ2-4; 10 bases line up with TRBD1. The CDR3 runs to 15 residues. Unmatched junction bases numbered 7, after V lost 5 bases and J lost 6 bases. The V gene's germline CDR1 is SGHTA and CDR2 FQGTGA. The DNA of the CDR3 is TGTGCCAGCAGCCCCGGACAGGGGGTGAGAAACATTCAGTACTTC. Its protein product is CASSPGQGVRNIQYF.

In DNA, the CDR3 is TGTGCCAGCTCACCGGACCATTTTCAGCCCCAGCATTTT. This gives the protein CASSPDHFQPQHF. The chain recombines TRBV18 with TRBJ1-5, with D hard to call. The CDR3 is 13 residues long. CDR1 and CDR2 (germline): KGHSH, LQKENI. The V end was cut by 3 bases, the J end by 6 bases, with 9 bases between.

The V call is TRBV7-9, the J call TRBJ2-5; 8 nucleotides line up with TRBD2. The germline gives CDR1 SEHNR, CDR2 FQNEAQ (reference sequence). The junction had 12 bases not matched to a gene; V was cut back by 5 bases and J by 1 base. The CDR3 is 17 amino acids. The CDR3 loop reads CASSPKPGLAAQETQYF. The CDR3 bases are TGTGCCAGCAGCCCCAAGCCCGGACTAGCAGCCCAAGAGACCCAGTACTTC.

Only a few counts were recorded for this clone. In the same sample, other DNA sequences code for this CDR3. V and J are TRBV1 and TRBJ2-3; TRBD2, the D gene given by the table, was not confirmed from the DNA. TRBV1 is designated a pseudogene. This CDR3 is built from 16 residues. The CDR3 bases are TGCACCAGCCAACGGGGGGGCCTAGGACACACAGATACGCAGTATTTT. Residues: CTSQRGGLGHTDTQYF.

A single count supports this clone. The V gene is TRBV9, the J gene TRBJ1-2; 10 nucleotides line up with TRBD1. The CDR3 totals 14 residues. V lost 5 bases to trimming and J lost 5 bases; unmatched junction nucleotides: 6. The germline gives CDR1 SGDLS, CDR2 YYNGEE. This CDR3 is CASRRPGQGYGYTF. CDR3 DNA sequence: TGTGCCAGCAGGCGTCCGGGACAGGGGTATGGCTACACCTTC.

This clone occurred a few times. CDR3 amino acids: CASSRPGQGPGELFF. DNA for the CDR3: TGTGCCAGCAGTCGACCGGGACAGGGACCCGGGGAGCTGTTTTTT. The V gene is TRBV4-2, the J gene TRBJ2-2; 9 positions match TRBD1. The CDR3 loop spans 15 amino acids. Germline trimming cut 6 bases from V and 6 bases from J; bases unmatched to any gene: 8. Germline CDR1 is LGHNA and CDR2 is YNFKEQ.

This clone was found once. CDR3 nucleotide sequence: TGTGCCAGCAATTTTGGCAATCAGCCCCAGCATTTT. It encodes CASNFGNQPQHF. The chain recombines TRBV28 with TRBJ1-5, with unresolved D. Germline assignment: CDR1 MDHEN and CDR2 SYDVKM. The length of the CDR3 is 12 residues. Trimming shortened V by 7 bases and J by 2 bases, and 6 bases separated the two germline ends.